The clone carrying this TCR beta chain came up many times. The antigen is unknown. The data were taken from a study of T cells in Graves' hyperthyroidism and ophthalmopathy. Study results and caveats: In validation, the model predicted ophthalmopathy. These predictions came a median around 5.9 months before onset. Most expanded thyroid clonotypes above 0.001 recurred in blood.

Amplification of TCR beta CDR3 regions was performed using RNA transcripts as template. First-round RT-PCR of the TCR CDR3 relied on the HTBI primer set. Each CDR3 protein is one row after TCRdb ran MiXCR on the multiplex PCR reads. The data contain around 600,000 distinct CDR3 sequences, roughly 15% of them singletons. A patient was excluded if there was uncontrolled infection, other autoimmune disease, pregnancy or lactation. Using around 10 ml of fresh peripheral blood, PBMCs were prepared. With V trimmed by 2 bases and J by 1 base, 8 bases remained unmatched. CDR1 is SGHVS, CDR2 FQNEAQ, per germline. This CDR3 comprises 18 residues.

This rearrangement joins TRBV7-8 to TRBJ2-2, with 9 positions matching TRBD2. The sequenced sample consisted of blood. The receptor's source is a woman aged 45-65 years with Graves' ophthalmopathy. DNA for the CDR3: TGTGCCAGCAGCTTATCGCTGACTAGCGGTTGGAACACCGGGGAGCTGTTTTTT. Protein sequence: CASSLSLTSGWNTGELFF.